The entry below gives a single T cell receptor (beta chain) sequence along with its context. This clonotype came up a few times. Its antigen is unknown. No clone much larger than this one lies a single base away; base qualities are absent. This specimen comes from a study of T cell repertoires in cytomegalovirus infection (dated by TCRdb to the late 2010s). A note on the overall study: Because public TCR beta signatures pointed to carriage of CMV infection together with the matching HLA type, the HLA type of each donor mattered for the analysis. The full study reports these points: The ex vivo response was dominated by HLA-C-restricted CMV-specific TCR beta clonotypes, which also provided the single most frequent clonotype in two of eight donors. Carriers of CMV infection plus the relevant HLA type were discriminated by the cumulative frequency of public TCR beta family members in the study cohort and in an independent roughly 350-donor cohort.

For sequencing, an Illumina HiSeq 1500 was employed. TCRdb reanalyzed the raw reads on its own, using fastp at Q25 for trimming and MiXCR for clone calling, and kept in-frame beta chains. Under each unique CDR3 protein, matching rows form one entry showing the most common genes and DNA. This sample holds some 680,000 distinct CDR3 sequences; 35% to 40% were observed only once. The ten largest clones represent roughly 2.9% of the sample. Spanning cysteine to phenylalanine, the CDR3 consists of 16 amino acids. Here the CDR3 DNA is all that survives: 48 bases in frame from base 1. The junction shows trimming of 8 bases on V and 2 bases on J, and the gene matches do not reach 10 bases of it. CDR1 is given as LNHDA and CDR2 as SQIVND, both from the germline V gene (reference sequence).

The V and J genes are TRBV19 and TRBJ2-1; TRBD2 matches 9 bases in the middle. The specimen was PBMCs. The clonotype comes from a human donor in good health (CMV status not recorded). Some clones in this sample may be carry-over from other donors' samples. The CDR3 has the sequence CASRLSGGGAYNEQFF. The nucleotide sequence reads TGTGCCAGTCGACTTAGCGGCGGGGGGGCCTACAATGAGCAGTTCTTC.